This T cell receptor (beta chain) was observed in a study of metastatic and nonmetastatic thyroid tumors (TCRdb year 2020). Describing the broader study: For patients with malignant and with benign thyroid disease, the researchers compared repertoires between peripheral blood samples and tumor or nodule tissue samples.

Study-wide conclusions, independent of this receptor: In both blood and tumor samples, malignant tumors were reported to have significantly higher TCR beta diversity than benign nodules.

The library was made by PCR. Instrument used: Illumina HiSeq 4000. High-throughput sequencing was used to profile the CDR3 region of the TCR beta-chain in every patient. The authors' pipeline ran thus. A classifier to discriminate distant-metastatic papillary thyroid cancer patients was built from CDR3 differences across clinicopathological groups. The Shannon index was used to assess repertoire diversity, and the Morisita-Horn index was used to assess tumor-blood repertoire similarity. The raw public reads went through TCRdb reprocessing: fastp at Q25, MiXCR clone calling, in-frame beta chains kept. The V and J calls were determined by TCRdb, not by the authors. For this sample there are 50,000 or so clones; 24% appear just once. The ten top clones hold about 3.3% of the sample. With respect to this clone: Which antigen it targets is not known. No base qualities exist here, and no much larger clone lies one base off it.

The V end gives up 5 bases and the J end 3 bases, leaving 9 bases in the junction not matched to a gene. In the germline V gene (reference sequence), CDR1 corresponds to DFQATT and CDR2 to SNEGSKA. Measured from the cysteine to the phenylalanine, the CDR3 is 16 residues long. Left in the record is the CDR3 DNA by itself, 48 bases read in frame from the first base. No treatment had been received by any patient before thyroid surgery. Patient clinical samples collected from about 2011 to 2018 were retrospectively analysed using T-cell receptor beta sequencing. The chain employs TRBV20-1 and TRBJ2-1, and TRBD2 matches 11 of the central bases. The clonotype was recovered from a male donor with papillary thyroid cancer or a benign thyroid nodule (not recorded which). Some clones in this sample may be carry-over from other donors' samples. The sample consisted of blood. The CDR3 reads CSAPALAGGDYNEQFF. The base sequence is TGCAGTGCTCCCGCCTTAGCGGGAGGGGACTACAATGAGCAGTTCTTC.